This T cell receptor (beta chain) was sequenced for a study of blood T cell repertoires in COVID-19. V shed 10 bases and J 7 bases; nucleotides not matched to a gene: 8. The CDR3 spans 13 residues. Germline CDR1 LNHDA, CDR2 SQIVND (reference sequence). How the authors handled the data: How many nucleated cells were present was estimated from reference gene primer amplification. The data were produced by immunoSEQ multiplex PCR, yet TCRdb's version contains in-frame clones alone and is incomplete. D and trimming were read from the DNA, whereas the V and J calls and clone size are those reported in that table. This sample has around 150,000 clones, with approximately 90% found just once. Categorization into cohorts depended on clinical history that participants reported.

The sequence was collected from a woman between 45 and 65 years old who had recovered from COVID-19. Sequencing input: PBMCs or T cells enriched from blood (not recorded which). The chain couples TRBV19 to TRBJ1-4; 8 positions agree with TRBD1. The CDR3 reads CATTRTGPEKLFF. The CDR3 DNA sequence: TGTGCCACCACCCGGACAGGGCCTGAAAAACTGTTTTTT.